This is a list of T cell receptor beta chains from one sample in a study of blood T cell repertoires in COVID-19. The method was immunoSEQ multiplex PCR; TCRdb's version includes in-frame clones alone and lacks a portion of them. The table lists some 26,000 clones, roughly nine tenths of them singletons, with roughly 17% in the top ten. The sample comprised peripheral blood. The source is a human donor in a cohort sampled during active COVID-19. The CDR3 runs from the conserved cysteine through the conserved F or W. The D gene is left open where the match is weak. The size entry is marked missing in some rows and otherwise reads once, few, many or a size class.

TRBJ2-1,NA,TRBV5-1,TRBD2,CASSTRWAGDVDEQFF,TGCGCCAGCAGCACCCGCTGGGCGGGAGACGTTGATGAGCAGTTCTTC
TRBJ1-3,NA,TRBV5-6,TRBD1,CASSGQGRGNTIYF,TGTGCCAGCAGTGGACAGGGGAGGGGAAACACCATATATTTT
TRBJ2-5,NA,TRBV18,TRBD2,CASRPGGTPGETQYF,TGTGCCAGCCGACCGGGAGGGACCCCAGGGGAGACCCAGTACTTC
TRBJ1-2,NA,TRBV7-8,NA,CASSLRDKVGLYGYTF,TGTGCCAGCAGCCTACGGGATAAAGTGGGGTTGTATGGCTACACCTTC
TRBJ2-1,NA,TRBV10-3,NA,CAIRREAQNEQFF,TGTGCCATCAGGCGCGAGGCTCAGAATGAGCAGTTCTTC
TRBJ1-2,NA,TRBV2,TRBD1,CASSGLTGDYGYTF,TGTGCCAGCAGTGGTTTAACAGGGGACTATGGCTACACCTTC
TRBJ2-1,NA,TRBV5-1,TRBD2,CASSFTGLEFDEQFF,TGCGCCAGCAGCTTCACGGGACTAGAGTTCGATGAGCAGTTCTTC
TRBJ2-5,NA,TRBV7-9,TRBD1,CASSIRDRGETQYF,TGTGCCAGCAGCATAAGAGACAGGGGGGAGACCCAGTACTTC
TRBJ2-7,once,TRBV7-2,TRBD1,CASSPRQGYEQYF,TGTGCCAGCAGCCCGAGACAGGGTTACGAGCAGTACTTC
TRBJ2-2,few,TRBV5-1,TRBD2,CASSLTSGIGGELFF,TGCGCCAGCAGCCTGACTAGCGGGATTGGCGGGGAGCTGTTTTTT
TRBJ1-2,NA,TRBV23-1,NA,CASSQSRQGRNYGYTF,TGCGCCAGCAGTCAATCGCGGCAGGGGCGGAACTATGGCTACACCTTC
TRBJ1-1,NA,TRBV19,NA,CAGRANTEAFF,TGTGCCGGCAGGGCGAACACTGAAGCTTTCTTT
TRBJ2-7,NA,TRBV2,TRBD1,CASSQQGAGHEQYF,TGTGCCAGCAGTCAACAGGGGGCCGGGCACGAGCAGTACTTC
TRBJ2-2,NA,TRBV2,NA,CASSVWQGGTGELFF,TGTGCCAGCAGTGTGTGGCAGGGAGGCACCGGGGAGCTGTTTTTT
TRBJ1-4,NA,TRBV2,NA,CASIGGKGEKLFF,TGTGCCAGCATTGGAGGGAAGGGTGAAAAACTGTTTTTT
TRBJ1-1,NA,TRBV7-9,TRBD1,CASSLEAGGVTEAFF,TGTGCCAGCAGCTTAGAGGCAGGGGGAGTCACTGAAGCTTTCTTT
TRBJ1-1,NA,TRBV27,NA,CASSFRAAPGDTEAFF,TGTGCCAGCAGTTTTAGGGCAGCCCCGGGGGACACTGAAGCTTTCTTT
TRBJ2-7,NA,TRBV5-5,TRBD1,CASSLEGGRTEQYF,TGTGCCAGCAGCTTGGAAGGGGGCCGCACCGAGCAGTACTTC
TRBJ1-6,NA,TRBV19,TRBD1,CASSGQDNSPLHF,TGTGCCAGTAGTGGACAGGATAATTCACCCCTCCACTTT
TRBJ2-5,NA,TRBV5-1,NA,CASSLGGLVAETQYF,TGCGCCAGCAGCTTGGGGGGCCTCGTGGCGGAGACCCAGTACTTC
TRBJ1-2,NA,TRBV5-1,NA,CASSSGSQGRNGYTF,TGCGCCAGCAGCTCAGGCAGTCAGGGTAGGAACGGCTACACCTTC
TRBJ2-2,once,TRBV19,TRBD2,CASSQGLAGDIGELFF,TGTGCCAGTAGTCAAGGACTAGCGGGAGATATCGGGGAGCTGTTTTTT
TRBJ2-1,NA,TRBV6-2/TRBV6-3,NA,CASSYSGDRSYNEQFF,TGTGCCAGCAGTTACTCAGGGGATCGCTCCTACAATGAGCAGTTCTTC
TRBJ1-5,NA,TRBV3-1/TRBV3-2,TRBD1,CASSLGTGGNQPQHF,TGTGCCAGCAGCCTGGGGACAGGGGGCAATCAGCCCCAGCATTTT
TRBJ2-1,NA,TRBV3-1/TRBV3-2,NA,CASSQSAGYYNEQFF,TGTGCCAGCAGCCAAAGCGCCGGCTACTACAATGAGCAGTTCTTC
TRBJ2-7,NA,TRBV25-1,NA,CASSEWSGARPEQYF,TGTGCCAGCAGTGAATGGAGCGGAGCCCGTCCGGAGCAGTACTTC
TRBJ1-2,once,TRBV3-1/TRBV3-2,NA,CASSPWGEDYGYTF,TGTGCCAGCAGCCCGTGGGGCGAGGACTATGGCTACACCTTC